This T cell receptor beta chain stems from a study of Graves' ophthalmopathy and Graves' hyperthyroidism. Study-level background: The authors collected peripheral blood at initial diagnosis, before any treatment. The study, taken as a whole, reports: Forecasting of ophthalmopathy progression by the model achieved around 71% sensitivity and less than 80% specificity.

This clonotype was seen many times. Its antigen is not identified. The CDR3 is 13 residues long. V was pared by 7 bases and J by 4 bases, with 11 bases between. Germline V gene sequence: CDR1 SNHLY, CDR2 FYNNEI. A follow-up of 18 months without ophthalmopathy meant that hyperthyroidism was stable. Participants with hyperthyroidism, aged 18 to 65, were newly diagnosed with under 2 months' duration. Scientists amplified the TCR beta CDR3 regions from RNA transcripts. Investigators did first-round RT-PCR with HTBI primers, then second-round multiplex PCR. TCRdb reanalysed the multiplex PCR reads using MiXCR and keeps one entry per CDR3 protein. The table includes roughly 380,000 distinct CDR3 sequences, approximately 15% detected once.

This receptor was obtained from a woman between 18 and 29 years old with stable Graves' hyperthyroidism. V is TRBV2 and J is TRBJ1-5; D perhaps matches TRBD1 (6 bases). The sequencing sample was made of peripheral blood. The CDR3, as DNA: TGTGCCAGCAAAGAGGACAGTAATCAGCCCCAGCATTTT. Its protein is CASKEDSNQPQHF.